This T cell receptor beta chain was captured by sequencing in a study of spatial heterogeneity in lung cancer. The length of the CDR3 is 13 residues. Germline V CDR1 and CDR2: MNHNS, SASEGT. With V trimmed by 3 bases and J by 10 bases, 4 bases remained unmatched. This clonotype turned up a few times. All TCR cDNA molecules were individually tagged with a unique molecular identifier. TCRdb re-analysed the 5' RACE reads in MiXCR, keeping a single row per CDR3 protein. The sample has 95,000 to 130,000 distinct CDR3 sequences, approximately 12% seen once. Time point specified: blood at routine non-recurrence follow-up after resection. Without sorting, whole RNA was sequenced from tumor, nontumor lung or frozen PBMC.

The sequencing used PBMCs, collected at follow-up. The chain combines TRBV6-1 with TRBJ2-3; 10 positions agree with TRBD1. This receptor was obtained from a male donor with early-stage non-small cell lung cancer. The CDR3 spells CASSEEGQGAQYF. In DNA form, the CDR3 reads TGTGCCAGCAGTGAGGAAGGACAGGGGGCGCAGTATTTT.